This T cell receptor (beta chain) was captured in a study of cytomegalovirus exposure and HLA in healthy donors. Overall study context: In a later analysis, the 110 or so validation repertoires were reported to have used the same platform as the roughly 670 first-cohort repertoires.

Repertoires were generated with immunoSEQ multiplex PCR, while TCRdb's copy carries only in-frame clones and drops some. The table has approximately 180,000 clones, roughly 86% seen once. This clone was recorded once. The target antigen is unknown. General observations from the study: The TCR clusters that emerged in the first cohort tended, a later analysis found, to co-occur in the approximately 130 validation repertoires. The authors enumerated 180 or so TCR beta chains as linked to cytomegalovirus.

Source material: PBMCs. The source of this sequence is a woman aged 18-35 years in good health and CMV-seronegative.

The CDR3 spells CASSRARDREVPDTQYF. The CDR3 DNA reads TGCGCCAGCAGTCGAGCCCGGGACAGGGAAGTTCCAGATACGCAGTATTTT. The chain is built from TRBV4-1 and TRBJ2-3; 9 nucleotides agree with TRBD1. CDR1 and CDR2 (germline): MGHRA, YSYEKL. The trim removed 6 bases at V and 4 bases at J, leaving 14 bases unmatched. The CDR3 runs 17 residues.